What follows are 18 T cell receptor beta chains derived from one specimen sequenced in a study of blood T cell repertoires in COVID-19. The assay was immunoSEQ multiplex PCR, and TCRdb's table has in-frame clones only and misses some. Of 90,000 to 120,000 clones in the sample, roughly 84% were seen once. Sequenced: peripheral blood. These TCRs come from a human donor in a cohort sampled during active COVID-19.

This clone was picked up one time. V gene TRBV21-1 combines with J gene TRBJ2-1; TRBD1, the table's D call, was not compared with the DNA. TRBV21-1 is a recognized pseudogene. The CDR3 length is 20 residues. The CDR3 spells CASSKAKGGQRFPPDNEQFF. The CDR3 DNA sequence: TGTGCCAGCAGCAAAGCGAAAGGGGGCCAAAGGTTCCCTCCGGACAATGAGCAGTTCTTC.

The rearrangement uses TRBV3-1 (or the pseudogene TRBV3-2) and TRBJ2-1; 7 nucleotides align to TRBD1. The CDR3 has 14 residues. J lost 12 bases, V lost 4 bases, and 12 bases had no gene match. Germline CDR1 reads LGHDT; CDR2 reads YNNKEL (reference sequence). CDR3 residues: CASSPQGLKALQFF. The CDR3 DNA follows: TGTGCCAGCAGCCCACAGGGGCTAAAGGCCCTGCAGTTCTTC.

This chain links TRBV19 with TRBJ2-3, with 13 bases lining up with TRBD2. The CDR3 loop spans 18 amino acids. V was clipped by 5 bases and J by 0 bases; unmatched bases: 8. The germline CDR1 and CDR2 sequences are LNHDA and SQIVND (reference sequence). CDR3 residues: CASSGGTSGTPSTDTQYF. In DNA form, the CDR3 reads TGTGCCAGTAGTGGGGGGACTAGCGGGACCCCTAGCACAGATACGCAGTATTTT.

There are a few counts of this clone. The chain has TRBV7-3 and TRBJ2-1; perhaps TRBD1 as D (6 bases). Germline CDR1 and CDR2: SGHTA and FQGTGA. This CDR3 has 14 residues. Trimming removed 3 bases from V and 9 bases from J, with 15 bases in between. The CDR3 DNA is TGTGCCAGCAGCTTCACAGGGTGGGGCGGTGAGCAGTTCTTC. It specifies CASSFTGWGGEQFF. Filled out from reference TRBV7-3 and TRBJ2-1, the complete variable domain reads GAGVSQTPSNKVTEKGKYVELRCDPISGHTALYWYRQSLGQGPEFLIYFQGTGAADDSGLPNDRFFAVRPEGSVSTLKIQRTERGDSAVYLCASSFTGWGGEQFFGPGTRLTVL.

The chain has TRBV18 and TRBJ2-5, with D possibly being TRBD1 (5 bases). Germline assignment: CDR1 KGHSH and CDR2 LQKENI. The CDR3 is made up of 13 amino acids. V was trimmed by 5 bases and J by 1 base, leaving 8 bases between them. DNA for the CDR3: TGTGCCAGCTCATCGGACACCCAAGAGACCCAGTACTTC. Translating gives CASSSDTQETQYF. Full variable domain (missing parts from reference TRBV18 and TRBJ2-5): NAGVMQNPRHLVRRRGQEARLRCSPMKGHSHVYWYRQLPEEGLKFMVYLQKENIIDESGMPKERFSAEFPKEGPSILRIQQVVRGDSAAYFCASSSDTQETQYFGPGTRLLVL.

The J gene is TRBJ2-1, the V gene TRBV7-9; 7 nucleotides line up with TRBD1. J gave up 7 bases and V 4 bases, and 13 bases lay outside the gene matches. This CDR3 contains 16 residues. Germline lookup yields CDR1 SEHNR and CDR2 FQNEAQ (reference sequence). This CDR3 is CASSSKTGSFCNEQFF. CDR3 nucleotide sequence: TGTGCCAGCAGCTCTAAGACAGGGTCCTTTTGTAATGAGCAGTTCTTC.

The rearrangement links TRBV7-9 to TRBJ1-2; D is ambiguous. CDR1 is SEHNR, CDR2 FQNEAQ, per germline (reference sequence). The germline V and J ends were trimmed by 5 bases and 2 bases, with 15 bases remaining between them. This CDR3 spans 15 amino acids. The chain's CDR3 is CASSGLGLLNYGYTF. The CDR3, as DNA: TGTGCCAGCAGCGGACTCGGTTTATTGAACTATGGCTACACCTTC.

V gene TRBV6-6 combines with J gene TRBJ2-3; 10 positions agree with TRBD1. Germline values: CDR1 MNHNY, CDR2 SVGAGI (reference sequence). Trimming removed 6 bases from V and 3 bases from J; junction bases left unmatched: 3. The CDR3 totals 14 residues. The CDR3 DNA sequence: TGTGCCAGCAGGGGACAGGGGAGGACAGATACGCAGTATTTT. Translated, it gives CASRGQGRTDTQYF.

The chain combines TRBV5-8 with TRBJ1-6; 8 bases are shared with TRBD1. Germline CDR1 is SGHTS and CDR2 is YDEGEE. V trimming: 8 bases; J trimming: 9 bases; junction bases outside the gene matches: 4. This CDR3 spans 12 amino acids. CDR3 amino acids: CASLQGVSPLHF. Written as DNA, the CDR3 is TGTGCCAGTCTACAGGGGGTTTCACCCCTCCACTTT.

V and J are TRBV7-3 and TRBJ2-1; 9 bases fit TRBD1. The CDR3 runs to 16 residues. J was trimmed by 2 bases and V by 5 bases; bases with no gene match: 7. Germline V gene lookup returns CDR1 SGHTA and CDR2 FQGTGA. CDR3 protein: CASSPGQGITYNEQFF. The CDR3 coding sequence is TGTGCCAGCAGCCCAGGACAGGGGATAACCTACAATGAGCAGTTCTTC.

J is TRBJ1-1 and V is TRBV19, with TRBD1 matching over 9 bases. After removal of 5 bases from V and 0 bases from J, the junction contained 1 base not matched to a gene. Germline loops: CDR1 LNHDA, CDR2 SQIVND (reference sequence). The length of the CDR3 is 14 residues. CDR3 amino acids: CASSHRGLNTEAFF. The CDR3, as DNA: TGTGCCAGTAGTCACAGGGGGCTGAACACTGAAGCTTTCTTT. The full variable domain, its missing parts supplied by reference TRBV19 and TRBJ1-1, is DGGITQSPKYLFRKEGQNVTLSCEQNLNHDAMYWYRQDPGQGLRLIYYSQIVNDFQKGDIAEGYSVSREKKESFPLTVTSAQKNPTAFYLCASSHRGLNTEAFFGQGTRLTVV.

The chain employs TRBV5-5 and TRBJ2-7, with a possible D match to TRBD1 (6 bases). Germline V lookup: CDR1 SGHKS, CDR2 YYEKEE (reference sequence). V lost 2 bases, J lost 2 bases, and 11 bases lay in between. The CDR3 covers 14 residues. The CDR3 loop is CASSFSQGTYEQYF. CDR3 in DNA: TGTGCCAGCAGCTTTTCCCAGGGGACCTACGAGCAGTACTTC.

This chain links TRBV9 with TRBJ1-3, with D maybe TRBD1 (5 bases). From germline, CDR1 is SGDLS and CDR2 YYNGEE. Trimming took off 4 bases at V and 9 bases at J, with 20 bases between the two ends. The CDR3 consists of 15 residues. In DNA form, the CDR3 reads TGTGCCAGCAGCACCAGCCTGACAGCTTTCGGCACCATATATTTT. Amino acids: CASSTSLTAFGTIYF.

This sequence joins TRBV6-5 and TRBJ1-5; a possible D gene is TRBD1 (6 bases). V was clipped by 6 bases and J by 0 bases, with 12 bases between them. Germline V gene sequence: CDR1 MNHEY, CDR2 SVGAGI. The CDR3 is made up of 15 amino acids. The CDR3 DNA reads as TGTGCCAGCAGAGTAACCAGGGGTAGCAATCAGCCCCAGCATTTT. Amino acids: CASRVTRGSNQPQHF.

The CDR3 region is CASSSRPGSPGGGTF. The CDR3 DNA reads as TGTGCCAGCAGTTCCCGGCCAGGGAGTCCCGGCGGGGGCACCTTC. The rearrangement joins TRBV27 to TRBJ1-2, with D maybe TRBD1 (5 bases). The CDR3 runs 15 residues. In germline, CDR1 is MNHEY, CDR2 SMNVEV (reference sequence). Trimming took off 4 bases at V and 13 bases at J, with 25 bases between the two ends.

The chain joins TRBV3-1 (or the pseudogene TRBV3-2) to TRBJ1-2, with 11 bases matching TRBD1. The CDR3 length is 17 residues. CDR1 is LGHDT and CDR2 is YNNKEL in the germline V gene (reference sequence). Trimming at V came to 0 bases and at J to 4 bases, leaving 7 bases not matched to a gene. This chain's CDR3 is CASSQERTGGAIYGYTF. DNA for the CDR3: TGTGCCAGCAGCCAAGAAAGGACAGGGGGCGCGATCTATGGCTACACCTTC.

V and J are TRBV28 and TRBJ1-3, with a tentative D call TRBD1 (5 bases). Germline CDR1 MDHEN, CDR2 SYDVKM. This CDR3 spans 16 amino acids. V lost 2 bases and J lost 0, with 11 bases in between. This CDR3 reads CASSLIMGGSGNTIYF. The CDR3 bases are TGTGCCAGCAGTTTAATTATGGGGGGCTCTGGAAACACCATATATTTT.

This clone has a handful of counts. The chain joins TRBV28 to TRBJ2-7, with D tentatively TRBD1 (6 bases). The V gene lost 7 bases and the J gene lost 1 base, with 11 bases spanning the gap. The CDR3 runs to 13 residues. The V gene's germline CDR1 is MDHEN and CDR2 SYDVKM. The CDR3 here is CASTPGQSYEQYF. DNA for the CDR3: TGTGCCAGCACTCCTGGACAGTCCTACGAGCAGTACTTC.